This T cell receptor (beta chain) was recorded in a study of vaccination effects on CD4 cells after COVID-19. This clone is classed as medium-sized. No antigen is known for it. Viral peptide pools were used in the ViraFEST assay to expand antigen-specific CD4+ T cells, and sequencing came afterward. Culture lasted approximately 10 days before CD4+ T cell isolation. The participants, recipients of two vaccine doses, got either BNT162b2 or mRNA-1273. The CDR3 totals 16 residues. Clones were read by immunoSEQ multiplex PCR, and TCRdb kept only the in-frame ones, dropping some. This table holds tens of thousands of clones, 60% to 80% found once.

The chain combines TRBV21-1 with TRBJ1-2. TRBV21-1 constitutes a pseudogene. The TCR comes from a human donor who received a COVID-19 vaccine. The specimen was CD4+ T cells from PBMCs cultured with HCoV-229E spike peptides, collected after COVID-19 vaccination. The CDR3 DNA sequence: TGTGCCAGCAGCAAAAAGAGGGGGGTGCGCTACTATGGCTACACCTTC. Translated: CASSKKRGVRYYGYTF.